What follows is one TCR beta chain and its context. Antigen specificity is unknown. The CDR3 is 15 amino acids. Germline CDR1 and CDR2: DFQATT and SNEGSKA (reference sequence). Trimming stripped 6 bases from V and 2 bases from J, with 17 bases between. After 5'RACE with constant-segment primers, TCR alpha and TCR beta cDNA libraries carrying sample barcodes and UMIs were obtained. TCRdb passed the 5' RACE reads through MiXCR, listing each CDR3 protein once. Among under 200,000 distinct CDR3 sequences listed, 31% were seen once. These data are taken from a study of T-cell memory formation after mild COVID-19. Turning to the study itself: Clusters of TCRs were largely donor specific. Study outcomes and limitations: Pre-infection memory already had some responding clones, implying cross-reactive memory joined.

The specimen was PBMCs or a T cell subset sorted from them (not recorded which). The chain is built from TRBV20-1 and TRBJ1-3; the D gene is possibly TRBD1 (6 bases). The TCR comes from an adult woman who had mild COVID-19 (a few samples of this study predate the infection). Cell type and time point are not known. The CDR3 sequence is CSAPLTGSTGNTIYF. Here the CDR3 DNA reads TGCAGTGCCCCCCTCACAGGGTCTACTGGAAACACCATATATTTT.